Listed below are T cell receptor beta chains from one sample, sequenced in a study of persistence of HIV-infected CD4 T cells. Produced via immunoSEQ multiplex PCR; TCRdb's table is partial and in-frame only. The sample lists 43,000 or so clones; around 89% were seen once. These TCRs' antigens remain unknown. The sequenced sample was CD4+ T cells sorted from PBMCs after approximately 19-hour stimulation, obtained from a patient who received antiretroviral therapy. All receptors derive from an adult man with HIV who was CMV-seropositive. Both conserved end residues are part of each CDR3. The order of the fields is V gene, J gene, clone size, D gene, CDR3 protein, CDR3 DNA. A D gene is named only where the DNA matches it firmly. Only some rows state a clone size, as once, few, many or a class for expanded clones.

V: TRBV13; J: TRBJ2-3; size: -; D: -; CDR3: CASSLPGLLTQYF; DNA: TGTGCCAGCAGCTTACCGGGACTCCTAACGCAGTATTTT
V: TRBV4-1; J: TRBJ1-1; size: -; D: -; CDR3: CASSQNPTVNTEAFF; DNA: TGCGCCAGCAGCCAAAACCCGACAGTGAACACTGAAGCTTTCTTT
V: TRBV6-5; J: TRBJ2-3; size: -; D: -; CDR3: CASRPQGGGTDTQYF; DNA: TGTGCCAGCAGACCACAGGGTGGAGGTACAGATACGCAGTATTTT
V: TRBV7-9; J: TRBJ2-3; size: once; D: TRBD2; CDR3: CASSLITGGSTDTQYF; DNA: TGTGCCAGCAGCTTAATAACGGGGGGTAGCACAGATACGCAGTATTTT
V: TRBV4-1; J: TRBJ2-1; size: once; D: TRBD1; CDR3: CASTPTGTGSYNEQFF; DNA: TGCGCCAGCACGCCTACCGGGACAGGCTCCTACAATGAGCAGTTCTTC
V: TRBV24-1; J: TRBJ2-1; size: -; D: -; CDR3: CATSDHTPGSYNEQFF; DNA: TGTGCCACCAGTGACCACACTCCGGGCTCCTACAATGAGCAGTTCTTC
V: TRBV28; J: TRBJ1-2; size: -; D: -; CDR3: CASSLNLKVSGYTF; DNA: TGTGCCAGCAGTTTAAACTTAAAGGTCTCTGGCTACACCTTC
V: TRBV4-1; J: TRBJ1-2; size: few; D: -; CDR3: CASSQYNRVDYGYTF; DNA: TGCGCCAGCAGCCAGTATAACAGGGTTGACTATGGCTACACCTTC
V: TRBV4-1; J: TRBJ2-2; size: few; D: -; CDR3: CASSPTESTGELFF; DNA: TGCGCCAGCAGCCCGACAGAGAGCACCGGGGAGCTGTTTTTT
V: TRBV6-5; J: TRBJ1-2; size: -; D: -; CDR3: CASSYSMENGYTF; DNA: TGTGCCAGCAGTTACTCGATGGAGAATGGCTACACCTTC
V: TRBV24-1; J: TRBJ2-3; size: -; D: -; CDR3: CATSDPGSASGTDTQYF; DNA: TGTGCCACCAGTGACCCAGGGTCGGCGTCCGGCACAGATACGCAGTATTTT
V: TRBV28; J: TRBJ2-1; size: few; D: -; CDR3: CASRPDRWGEQFF; DNA: TGTGCCAGCAGACCCGACAGGTGGGGTGAGCAGTTCTTC
V: TRBV19; J: TRBJ2-2; size: -; D: TRBD2; CDR3: CASSILRTSNSGELFF; DNA: TGTGCCAGTAGTATCCTGAGGACTAGCAATTCCGGGGAGCTGTTTTTT
V: TRBV14; J: TRBJ2-2; size: once; D: TRBD1; CDR3: CASSLQGQGLTGELFF; DNA: TGTGCCAGCAGCCTACAGGGACAGGGACTGACCGGGGAGCTGTTTTTT
V: TRBV12-5; J: TRBJ2-7; size: once; D: TRBD1; CDR3: CASGPTGGVYYEQYF; DNA: TGTGCTAGTGGCCCTACAGGGGGAGTCTACTACGAGCAGTACTTC
V: TRBV5-1; J: TRBJ2-7; size: -; D: -; CDR3: CASSSPDRTYEQYF; DNA: TGCGCCAGCAGCAGCCCAGACAGAACCTACGAGCAGTACTTC
V: TRBV5-4; J: TRBJ1-3; size: -; D: -; CDR3: CASSSRDRSRLSGNTIYF; DNA: TGTGCCAGCAGCTCTCGGGACCGAAGCAGGCTCTCTGGAAACACCATATATTTT
V: TRBV6-5; J: TRBJ1-2; size: -; D: -; CDR3: CASTRQRGEGYTF; DNA: TGTGCCAGCACTCGGCAAAGGGGAGAGGGCTACACCTTC
V: TRBV10-3; J: TRBJ2-1; size: -; D: TRBD2; CDR3: CAISETSGGPSYNEQFF; DNA: TGTGCCATCAGTGAAACTAGCGGGGGGCCATCCTACAATGAGCAGTTCTTC
V: TRBV7-2; J: TRBJ2-2; size: -; D: -; CDR3: CASSSGLPNTGELFF; DNA: TGTGCCAGCAGCTCCGGGCTTCCGAACACCGGGGAGCTGTTTTTT
V: TRBV6-4; J: TRBJ1-6; size: -; D: TRBD1; CDR3: CASSDHFRDSYYNSPLHF; DNA: TGTGCCAGCAGTGACCATTTCCGGGACAGCTACTATAATTCACCCCTCCACTTT
V: TRBV6-5; J: TRBJ1-1; size: -; D: -; CDR3: CASSSAGEGMNTEAFF; DNA: TGTGCCAGCAGTTCGGCAGGGGAAGGGATGAACACTGAAGCTTTCTTT
V: TRBV19; J: TRBJ1-1; size: -; D: -; CDR3: CASSPKQGNTEAFF; DNA: TGTGCCAGTAGTCCCAAACAGGGGAACACTGAAGCTTTCTTT
V: TRBV3-1/TRBV3-2; J: TRBJ1-1; size: -; D: -; CDR3: CASSPGQGKTEAFF; DNA: TGTGCCAGCAGCCCTGGGCAGGGGAAGACTGAAGCTTTCTTT
V: TRBV4-2; J: TRBJ2-2; size: -; D: -; CDR3: CASSQSSQGNTGELFF; DNA: TGTGCCAGCAGCCAATCATCACAAGGGAACACCGGGGAGCTGTTTTTT
V: TRBV6-1; J: TRBJ1-5; size: -; D: TRBD1; CDR3: CASSESRQGNQPQHF; DNA: TGTGCCAGCAGTGAGAGCCGACAGGGAAATCAGCCCCAGCATTTT
V: TRBV30; J: TRBJ2-6; size: -; D: -; CDR3: CAWTRKSSGANVLTF; DNA: TGTGCCTGGACTAGGAAATCCTCGGGGGCCAACGTCCTGACTTTC
V: TRBV7-6; J: TRBJ2-7; size: -; D: -; CDR3: CASSLVGGGQGGSEQYF; DNA: TGTGCCAGCAGCTTAGTAGGAGGGGGCCAAGGGGGAAGCGAGCAGTACTTC
V: TRBV19; J: TRBJ2-7; size: -; D: TRBD1; CDR3: CASSIGTAAYEQYF; DNA: TGTGCCAGTAGTATCGGGACAGCAGCCTACGAGCAGTACTTC
V: TRBV7-9; J: TRBJ2-1; size: -; D: -; CDR3: CASSLFAGRNNEQFF; DNA: TGTGCCAGCAGCTTATTCGCAGGGAGGAACAATGAGCAGTTCTTC
V: TRBV10-3; J: TRBJ1-1; size: -; D: -; CDR3: CAIRPQGNTEAFF; DNA: TGTGCCATCAGGCCACAGGGGAACACTGAAGCTTTCTTT
V: TRBV21-1; J: TRBJ1-4; size: -; D: -; CDR3: CASSKGKGTDEKLFF; DNA: TGTGCCAGCAGCAAAGGTAAGGGCACGGATGAAAAACTGTTTTTT
V: TRBV7-2; J: TRBJ2-7; size: -; D: -; CDR3: CASSYGTARGAYEQYF; DNA: TGTGCCAGCAGCTACGGGACTGCTCGGGGAGCCTACGAGCAGTACTTC
V: TRBV3-1/TRBV3-2; J: TRBJ1-1; size: -; D: TRBD1; CDR3: CASSHSTGWSTEAFF; DNA: TGTGCCAGCAGCCACTCGACAGGGTGGAGCACTGAAGCTTTCTTT
V: TRBV27; J: TRBJ2-3; size: -; D: -; CDR3: CASSFSDGFTDTQYF; DNA: TGTGCCAGCAGTTTCTCGGACGGGTTCACAGATACGCAGTATTTT
V: TRBV5-6; J: TRBJ2-5; size: once; D: -; CDR3: CASSLTGAMGETQYF; DNA: TGTGCCAGCAGCCTGACGGGGGCCATGGGAGAGACCCAGTACTTC
V: TRBV10-1; J: TRBJ2-2; size: few; D: -; CDR3: CASNGDWGGELFF; DNA: TGCGCCAGCAACGGGGACTGGGGCGGGGAGCTGTTTTTT
V: TRBV10-3; J: TRBJ1-1; size: few; D: TRBD1; CDR3: CAISESNRGVNTEAFF; DNA: TGTGCCATCAGTGAGTCGAACAGGGGTGTGAACACTGAAGCTTTCTTT
V: TRBV18; J: TRBJ1-1; size: once; D: -; CDR3: CASSLTDRFEAFF; DNA: TGTGCCAGCTCACTGACCGACAGATTTGAAGCTTTCTTT
V: TRBV5-8; J: TRBJ2-1; size: -; D: TRBD2; CDR3: CASSSLAGGPGREQFF; DNA: TGTGCCAGCAGCTCTCTAGCGGGGGGGCCGGGAAGGGAGCAGTTCTTC
V: TRBV2; J: TRBJ1-2; size: -; D: -; CDR3: CASSEKEDSYGYTF; DNA: TGTGCCAGCAGTGAAAAGGAGGACTCCTATGGCTACACCTTC
V: TRBV4-1; J: TRBJ2-7; size: -; D: -; CDR3: CASSQGLGAGSYEQYF; DNA: TGCGCCAGCAGCCAGGGTCTTGGGGCGGGGTCCTACGAGCAGTACTTC
V: TRBV30; J: TRBJ1-2; size: -; D: -; CDR3: CAWVSTSKDYGYTF; DNA: TGTGCCTGGGTATCCACTTCGAAGGACTATGGCTACACCTTC
V: TRBV5-5; J: TRBJ2-2; size: -; D: TRBD1; CDR3: CASSQDPGQGNTGELFF; DNA: TGTGCCAGCAGCCAAGATCCGGGACAGGGAAACACCGGGGAGCTGTTTTTT
V: TRBV19; J: TRBJ2-1; size: -; D: -; CDR3: CASSIDLRTSNNEQFF; DNA: TGTGCCAGTAGTATAGATCTTCGGACAAGTAACAATGAGCAGTTCTTC
V: TRBV10-3; J: TRBJ1-2; size: few; D: -; CDR3: CAISEDRSYTF; DNA: TGTGCCATCAGTGAGGACCGTAGCTACACCTTC
V: TRBV3-1/TRBV3-2; J: TRBJ2-7; size: -; D: TRBD1; CDR3: CASSPMPQGVYEQYF; DNA: TGTGCCAGCAGCCCCATGCCCCAGGGGGTCTACGAGCAGTACTTC
V: TRBV30; J: TRBJ2-2; size: -; D: -; CDR3: CAWSKIKTVSGELFF; DNA: TGTGCCTGGAGTAAGATAAAGACAGTCTCCGGGGAGCTGTTTTTT
V: TRBV3-1/TRBV3-2; J: TRBJ2-3; size: -; D: TRBD2; CDR3: CASSQDGTSGGSTDTQYF; DNA: TGTGCCAGCAGCCAAGATGGGACTAGCGGGGGAAGCACAGATACGCAGTATTTT